Below are 10 T cell receptor beta chains sequenced from a single sample in a study of T-cell reconstitution after alpha-beta-depleted transplantation in children. The TCRbeta library incorporated unique molecular identifiers. TCRdb passed the PCR reads through MiXCR, listing each CDR3 protein once. The repertoire holds 200,000 or so distinct CDR3 sequences, with just under 6.5% as singletons. The input for sequencing was PBMCs, taken before TCRalphabeta/CD19-depleted stem cell transplant. These receptors all stem from a girl under three years old with combined immunodeficiency, due to receive a stem cell transplant.

This clonotype was recorded many times. This rearrangement joins TRBV2 to TRBJ1-2; 7 positions match TRBD1. Germline-derived CDR1 and CDR2 are SNHLY and FYNNEI. The ends lost 2 bases at V and 2 bases at J; junction bases unmatched: 5. The CDR3 is made up of 15 amino acids. The CDR3 loop reads CASSEPRQGNYGYTF. In DNA form, the CDR3 reads TGTGCCAGCAGTGAACCCCGACAGGGCAACTATGGCTACACCTTC.

Only a few counts were recorded for this clonotype. The rearrangement joins TRBV20-1 to TRBJ2-1; 9 bases agree with TRBD2. The germline gives CDR1 DFQATT, CDR2 SNEGSKA (reference sequence). The trim removed 8 bases at V and 4 bases at J, leaving 9 bases unmatched. The CDR3 loop spans 14 amino acids. The CDR3 DNA follows: TGCAGTACTTTAGCGGGAGTAACGTACAATGAGCAGTTCTTC. It specifies CSTLAGVTYNEQFF.

This clonotype occurred many times. V gene TRBV19 combines with J gene TRBJ2-5, with 8 bases that match TRBD1. The length of the CDR3 is 16 residues. In germline, CDR1 is LNHDA, CDR2 SQIVND (reference sequence). The trim removed 6 bases at V and 5 bases at J, leaving 14 bases unmatched. For the CDR3, the DNA is TGTGCCAGTAGCCCTTTTCCAGGGGGCGCAGTGGAGACCCAGTACTTC. It translates to CASSPFPGGAVETQYF.

This clonotype has more than one count but fewer than ten. The chain uses TRBV23-1 and TRBJ2-1, with TRBD1 matching 11 bases. TRBV23-1 is annotated as an ORF whose role is uncertain. The CDR3 loop spans 16 amino acids. The trim removed 6 bases at V and 6 bases at J, leaving 10 bases unmatched. DNA of the CDR3: TGCGCCAGCAGCCGTGGCGGGACAGGGGGGACCAATGAGCAGTTCTTC. Its translation: CASSRGGTGGTNEQFF.

Turning to this clonotype: One base away lies a much larger clone, so this may be a sequencing read error. The chain has TRBV29-1 and TRBJ2-3, with 7 bases that match TRBD1. Germline CDR1 is SQVTM and CDR2 is ANQGSEA. V lost 3 bases and J lost 3; bases outside the gene matches: 6. This CDR3 region has 14 residues. CDR3 loop: CSVELQGLTDTQYF. The CDR3 nucleotides read TGCAGCGTTGAGCTACAGGGGTTAACAGATACGCAGTATTTT.

With regard to this clonotype: A much larger clone lies one base from this, so it may be a read error. The chain uses TRBV20-1 and TRBJ2-1; D gene unclear. V lost 0 bases to trimming and J lost 1 base, with 10 bases between them. CDR1 DFQATT and CDR2 SNEGSKA come from the germline V gene (reference sequence). This CDR3 contains 15 residues. The CDR3: CSARDPGRSYNEQFF. DNA of the CDR3: TGCAGTGCTAGAGACCCGGGCAGGTCCTACAATGAGCAGTTCTTC.

This clonotype has ten or more counts. This sequence joins TRBV10-3 and TRBJ2-1, with TRBD2 matching 13 bases. Unmatched junction bases numbered 5, after V lost 4 bases and J lost 8 bases. From germline, CDR1 is ENHRY and CDR2 SYGVKD. CDR3 length: 15 amino acids. CDR3 sequence reads: CAISVTSGGVDEQFF. The CDR3 region has the DNA TGTGCCATCAGTGTCACTAGCGGGGGGGTCGATGAGCAGTTCTTC.

This clonotype was observed many times. The chain employs TRBV5-5 and TRBJ2-3; tentatively, D is TRBD2 (7 bases). Germline V CDR1 and CDR2: SGHKS, YYEKEE (reference sequence). Trimming stripped 4 bases from V and 2 bases from J, with 17 bases between. This CDR3 region has 16 residues. The CDR3 loop reads CASSARGGASTDTQYF. The CDR3 nucleotides are TGTGCCAGCAGCGCCAGGGGAGGGGCCTCCACAGATACGCAGTATTTT.

This clonotype is labeled as large. The CDR3, as DNA: TGCAGTGCGACGGGAGCTGGCTACGAGCAGTACTTC. This codes for CSATGAGYEQYF. The chain employs TRBV20-1 and TRBJ2-7, with TRBD2 as a possible D gene (6 bases). V was trimmed by 6 bases and J by 3 bases, leaving 12 bases between them. This CDR3 is 12 amino acids long. The V gene's germline CDR1 is DFQATT and CDR2 SNEGSKA (reference sequence).

The V gene is TRBV14, the J gene TRBJ2-2; 7 positions match TRBD1. J lost 3 bases, V lost 2 bases, and 12 bases had no gene match. The CDR3 totals 18 residues. Germline V lookup: CDR1 SGHDN, CDR2 FVKESK. The CDR3 spells CASSQHDRVRGDTGELFF. Here the CDR3 DNA reads TGTGCCAGCAGCCAACACGACAGGGTTCGTGGTGACACCGGGGAGCTGTTTTTT.